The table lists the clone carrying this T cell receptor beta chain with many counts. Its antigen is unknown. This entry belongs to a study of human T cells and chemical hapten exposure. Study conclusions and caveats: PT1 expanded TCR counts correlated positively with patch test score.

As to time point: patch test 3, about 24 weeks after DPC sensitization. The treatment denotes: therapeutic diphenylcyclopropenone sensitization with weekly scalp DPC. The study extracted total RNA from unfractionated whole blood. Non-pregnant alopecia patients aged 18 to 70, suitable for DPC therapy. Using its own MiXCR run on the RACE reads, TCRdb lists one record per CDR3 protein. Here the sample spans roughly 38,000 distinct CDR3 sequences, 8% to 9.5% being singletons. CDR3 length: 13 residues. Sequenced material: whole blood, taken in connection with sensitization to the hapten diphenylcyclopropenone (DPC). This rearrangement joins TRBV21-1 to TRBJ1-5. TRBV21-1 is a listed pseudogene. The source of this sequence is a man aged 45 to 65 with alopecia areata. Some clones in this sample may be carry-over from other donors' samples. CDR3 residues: CASSKQGNQPQHF. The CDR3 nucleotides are TGTGCCAGCAGCAAACAGGGCAATCAGCCCCAGCATTTT.